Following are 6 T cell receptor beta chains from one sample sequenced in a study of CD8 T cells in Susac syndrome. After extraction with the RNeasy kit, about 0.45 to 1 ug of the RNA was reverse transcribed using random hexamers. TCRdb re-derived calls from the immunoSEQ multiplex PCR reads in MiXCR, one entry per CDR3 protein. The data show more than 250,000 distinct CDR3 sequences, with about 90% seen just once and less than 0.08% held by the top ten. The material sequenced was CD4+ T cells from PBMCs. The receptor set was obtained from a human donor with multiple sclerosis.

The CDR3 DNA is TGTGCCAGCAAACGAGTTCATGGCTACACCTTC. Translated, it gives CASKRVHGYTF. This chain connects TRBV6-5 to TRBJ1-2; no reliable D call. V lost 7 bases to trimming and J lost 6 bases, with 9 bases between them. The germline V gene has CDR1 MNHEY and CDR2 SVGAGI. The CDR3 length is 11 residues.

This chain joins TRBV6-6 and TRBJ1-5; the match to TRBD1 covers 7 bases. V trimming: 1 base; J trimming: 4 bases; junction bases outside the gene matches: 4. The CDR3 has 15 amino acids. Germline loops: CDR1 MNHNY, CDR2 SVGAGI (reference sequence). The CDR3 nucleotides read TGTGCCAGCAGTTACTGGGACAGTTTAAATCAGCCCCAGCATTTT. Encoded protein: CASSYWDSLNQPQHF.

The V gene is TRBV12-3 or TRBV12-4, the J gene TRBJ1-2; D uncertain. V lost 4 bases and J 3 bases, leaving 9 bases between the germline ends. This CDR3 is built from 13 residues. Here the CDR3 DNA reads TGTGCCAGCAGTTACCCCGGAGACTATGGCTACACCTTC. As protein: CASSYPGDYGYTF.

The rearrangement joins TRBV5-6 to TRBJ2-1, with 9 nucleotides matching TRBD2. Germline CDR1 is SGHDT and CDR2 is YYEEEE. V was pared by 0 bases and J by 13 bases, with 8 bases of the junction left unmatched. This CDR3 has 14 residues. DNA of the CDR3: TGTGCCAGCAGCTTGGAGGGAGCGGGGGGATTACAGTTCTTC. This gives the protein CASSLEGAGGLQFF.

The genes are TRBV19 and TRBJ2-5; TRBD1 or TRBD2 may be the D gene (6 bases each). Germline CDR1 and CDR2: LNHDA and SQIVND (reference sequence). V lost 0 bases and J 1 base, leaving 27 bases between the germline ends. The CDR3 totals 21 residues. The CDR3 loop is CASSIEAPRDGSSGAQETQYF. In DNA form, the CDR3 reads TGTGCCAGTAGTATAGAGGCTCCGCGGGACGGTTCTTCGGGGGCCCAAGAGACCCAGTACTTC.

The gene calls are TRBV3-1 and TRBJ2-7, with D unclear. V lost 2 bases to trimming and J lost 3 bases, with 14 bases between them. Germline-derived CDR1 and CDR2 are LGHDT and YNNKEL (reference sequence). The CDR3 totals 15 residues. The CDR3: CASSQQQSGGYEQYF. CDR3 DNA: TGTGCCAGCAGCCAACAACAGTCGGGTGGCTACGAGCAGTACTTC.